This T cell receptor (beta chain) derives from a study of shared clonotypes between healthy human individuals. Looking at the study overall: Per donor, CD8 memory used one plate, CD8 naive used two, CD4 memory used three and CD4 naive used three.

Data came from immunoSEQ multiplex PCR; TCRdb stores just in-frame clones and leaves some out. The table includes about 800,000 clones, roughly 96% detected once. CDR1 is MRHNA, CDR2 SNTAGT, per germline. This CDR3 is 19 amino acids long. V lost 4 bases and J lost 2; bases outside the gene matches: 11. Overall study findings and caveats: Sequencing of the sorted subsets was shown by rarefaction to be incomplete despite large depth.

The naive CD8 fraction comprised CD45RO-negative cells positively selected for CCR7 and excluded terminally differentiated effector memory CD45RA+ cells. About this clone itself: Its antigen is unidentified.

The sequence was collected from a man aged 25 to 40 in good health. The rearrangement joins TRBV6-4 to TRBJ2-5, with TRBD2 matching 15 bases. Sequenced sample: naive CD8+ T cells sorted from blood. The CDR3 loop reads CASSGVQGLAGGAQETQYF. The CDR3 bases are TGTGCCAGCAGTGGCGTTCAGGGACTAGCGGGAGGCGCACAAGAGACCCAGTACTTC.